This T cell receptor (beta chain) was sequenced during a study of cytomegalovirus exposure and HLA in healthy donors. On this clone: The antigen remains undetermined.

In germline, CDR1 is SGHNT, CDR2 YYREEE (reference sequence). The CDR3 is 12 residues long. Deletions cut 4 bases from V and 2 bases from J, with 7 bases between. Though probably carrying unrecorded immune exposures, donors were nominally healthy at sampling. Whole-study results and caveats: When the data were analyzed later, several of the most significant clusters appeared to be linked to common viral pathogens.

PCR amplification relied on 60 Vbeta primers (plus 13 Jbeta primers). In the study's own analysis: Tens of millions of unique TCR beta chains, roughly 10 million shared, were counted in a later analysis. Libraries were prepared by immunoSEQ multiplex PCR; TCRdb keeps only in-frame clonotypes and omits some of them. The V and J calls and clone size are taken from that table; D and trimming were inferred from the DNA. The sample holds about 140,000 clones; approximately 84% are singletons and the top ten take 1.4% to 1.5%. The sample comprised PBMCs. The sequence was obtained from a man aged 25-40 years in good health and CMV-seropositive. The V gene is TRBV5-4, the J gene TRBJ2-7; no reliable D call. CDR3 coding DNA: TGTGCCAGCAGCCCCGGTACCTACGAGCAGTACTTC. Translated, it gives CASSPGTYEQYF.